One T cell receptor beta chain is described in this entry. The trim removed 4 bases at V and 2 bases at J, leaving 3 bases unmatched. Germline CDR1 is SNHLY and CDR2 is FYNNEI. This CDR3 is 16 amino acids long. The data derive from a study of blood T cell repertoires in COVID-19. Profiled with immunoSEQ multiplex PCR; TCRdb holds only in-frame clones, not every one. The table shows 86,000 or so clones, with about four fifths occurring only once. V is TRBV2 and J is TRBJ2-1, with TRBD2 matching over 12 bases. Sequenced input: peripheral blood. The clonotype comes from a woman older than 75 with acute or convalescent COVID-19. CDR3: CASSGSSGGAYNEQFF. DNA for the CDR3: TGTGCCAGCAGTGGGTCTAGCGGGGGGGCCTACAATGAGCAGTTCTTC. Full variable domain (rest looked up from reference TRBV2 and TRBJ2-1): EPEVTQTPSHQVTQMGQEVILRCVPISNHLYFYWYRQILGQKVEFLVSFYNNEISEKSEIFDDQFSVERPDGSNFTLKIRSTKLEDSAMYFCASSGSSGGAYNEQFFGPGTRLTVL.